A selection of T cell receptor beta chains follows, all from one sample in a study of cytomegalovirus exposure and HLA in healthy donors. Assay used: immunoSEQ multiplex PCR; TCRdb lists only in-frame clones, some missing. Reported are 100,000 or so clones; the ten largest clones contain roughly 3.5%. Input material: PBMCs. The receptor set was obtained from a woman under 40 in good health and CMV-seronegative. Each CDR3 is given with its conserved first and last residue. D genes are given only for firm matches.

CATSRPGDSLNQPQHF	TGTGCCACCAGCAGGCCCGGAGACAGCCTCAATCAGCCCCAGCATTTT	.	TRBV15	TRBJ1-5
CASSPPDQARKIYGYTF	TGTGCCAGCTCACCACCTGACCAGGCCCGGAAAATCTATGGCTACACCTTC	.	TRBV18	TRBJ1-2
CASSPHRGTEAFF	TGTGCCAGCAGTCCCCACAGGGGCACTGAAGCTTTCTTT	TRBD1	TRBV11-1	TRBJ1-1
CASSHRSGTGPYNEQFF	TGTGCCAGCAGCCACCGCTCCGGGACAGGGCCCTACAATGAGCAGTTCTTC	TRBD1	TRBV27	TRBJ2-1
CASSPQTGANYGYTF	TGTGCCAGCAGTCCACAAACAGGGGCTAACTATGGCTACACCTTC	TRBD1	TRBV6-5	TRBJ1-2
CASSRQASGSETQYF	TGCGCCAGCAGCCGCCAAGCCTCAGGATCAGAGACCCAGTACTTC	.	TRBV4-1	TRBJ2-5
CSVEDWDRGGEKLFF	TGCAGCGTTGAAGACTGGGACAGGGGGGGCGAAAAACTGTTTTTT	TRBD1	TRBV29-1	TRBJ1-4
CASSLEGQAYEQYF	TGTGCCAGCAGTTTAGAGGGACAGGCCTACGAGCAGTACTTC	TRBD1	TRBV28	TRBJ2-7
CASETESSSYNSPLHF	TGTGCCAGCGAGACTGAGTCGAGCTCCTATAATTCACCCCTCCACTTT	.	TRBV28	TRBJ1-6
CASSYAGYEKLFF	TGTGCCAGCAGTTATGCAGGGTATGAAAAACTGTTTTTT	.	TRBV28	TRBJ1-4
CASSDMGGAGQPQHF	TGTGCCAGCAGTGATATGGGGGGGGCGGGACAGCCCCAGCATTTT	.	TRBV6-1	TRBJ1-5
CASSLQGLLGYEQFF	TGTGCCAGCAGCTTACAGGGTCTATTAGGCTATGAGCAGTTCTTC	.	TRBV11-1	TRBJ2-1
CASSLGTQDEKLFF	TGTGCCAGCAGCTTGGGAACACAAGATGAAAAACTGTTTTTT	.	TRBV5-4	TRBJ1-4
CASSFTSIPGELFF	TGTGCCAGCAGCTTTACTAGTATCCCCGGGGAGCTGTTTTTT	.	TRBV5-6	TRBJ2-2
CASSPGWSSYNEQFF	TGTGCCAGCAGTCCAGGGTGGAGCTCCTACAATGAGCAGTTCTTC	.	TRBV6-5	TRBJ2-1
CASSLDWSSGNTGELFF	TGTGCCAGCAGCTTAGATTGGTCTAGCGGTAACACCGGGGAGCTGTTTTTT	TRBD2	TRBV7-9	TRBJ2-2
CASSTGTPGGNQPQHF	TGTGCCAGTAGTACCGGGACTCCCGGAGGTAATCAGCCCCAGCATTTT	.	TRBV19	TRBJ1-5
CSATSGGHTDTQYF	TGCAGCGCGACTAGCGGGGGGCACACAGATACGCAGTATTTT	TRBD2	TRBV29-1	TRBJ2-3
CASSPQNTEAFF	TGTGCCAGCAGCCCACAGAACACTGAAGCTTTCTTT	.	TRBV7-9	TRBJ1-1
CASSTNRGNYGYTF	TGTGCCAGCAGCACCAACAGGGGAAACTATGGCTACACCTTC	TRBD1	TRBV7-9	TRBJ1-2
CASSFLGQTYEQYF	TGTGCCAGCAGTTTCCTCGGACAGACCTACGAGCAGTACTTC	.	TRBV27	TRBJ2-7
CASSSGQGAPPGNQPQHF	TGTGCCAGCTCATCCGGACAGGGGGCACCTCCAGGTAATCAGCCCCAGCATTTT	TRBD1	TRBV18	TRBJ1-5
CASSLGVAGGRGEQFF	TGCGCCAGCAGCTTGGGGGTAGCGGGAGGGCGAGGCGAGCAGTTCTTC	TRBD2	TRBV5-1	TRBJ2-1
CASSDGWGGEQFF	TGTGCCAGCAGTGACGGATGGGGCGGAGAGCAGTTCTTC	.	TRBV6-4	TRBJ2-1
CASSYGDSNPAFF	TGCGCCAGCAGCTACGGGGATTCAAACCCAGCTTTCTTT	.	TRBV5-1	TRBJ1-1
CASSLPGNYGYTF	TGTGCCAGCAGCTTGCCGGGTAACTATGGCTACACCTTC	.	TRBV5-6	TRBJ1-2